This TCR beta chain was sequenced in a study of early T cells in non-severe SARS-CoV-2 infection. Study at large: It was bulk RNA from unsorted whole blood that was sequenced, and the chains were unpaired.

In TCRdb, the 5' RACE reads were re-called with MiXCR into one record per CDR3 protein. The table includes 55,000 to 65,000 distinct CDR3 sequences, about a tenth detected once. The V segment lost 3 bases and the J segment 5 bases; nucleotides outside the gene matches: 2. Germline CDR1 reads SGHDT; CDR2 reads YYEEEE. The CDR3 loop spans 13 amino acids. This clonotype has at least ten counts. The TCR originated in an adult who was a healthcare worker with PCR-confirmed SARS-CoV-2 infection or an uninfected control (not recorded which). The chain is built from TRBV5-6 and TRBJ2-5; 9 positions match TRBD2. The sample comprised whole blood. CDR3 sequence reads: CASSSSGVETQYF. The DNA of the CDR3 is TGTGCCAGCAGCTCTAGCGGGGTGGAGACCCAGTACTTC.